This T cell receptor beta chain originates from a study of blood T cell repertoires in COVID-19 (dated by TCRdb to 2020 to 2022). About the investigation overall: Samples covering the acute and convalescent phases of COVID-19 were provided by collaborators in the United States, Italy and Spain. The prospective study material was composed of cDNA or gDNA derived from T cells, B-cell-depleted T cells, or PBMCs. Deeply sampled blood TCRbeta repertoires from subjects exposed to, actively infected with, or recovered from COVID-19 were included in the dataset. A freely available public database, intended as a resource for researchers studying the immune response to SARS-CoV-2, is where the repertoires were released. Samples were obtained from the ongoing ImmuneRACE study (first 160 participants) and from some 1,200 subjects provided by 6 global collaborators. Sample metadata almost always included a de-identified subject ID, COVID-19 status, age in years and sex. Where available, HLA class I and class II types were obtained from metadata supplied by the sample provider rather than from assay-based typing. The study at large found these results: How much clinical and demographic metadata was included differed by source and by participant, and the metadata was provided uncurated.

The immunoSEQ Assay, a bias-controlled multiplex PCR, was used to amplify TCRbeta CDR3 regions from genomic DNA. The paper's data handling went like this. The number of nucleated cells in each sample was estimated from the amplification of reference gene primers within the assay. To quantify the absolute abundance of each unique TCRbeta CDR3 rearrangement, sequence reads were collapsed and filtered. For each sample, productive Simpson clonality was calculated by taking the square root of Simpson's diversity index across productive rearrangements. TCRdb holds this immuneACCESS table with in-frame rearrangements only. Some clones are missing; in checked studies, unresolved V genes explain under half, and the rest has no known cause. For V, J and clone size, that table is used; D and trimming come from the DNA. The table for this sample lists approximately 120,000 clones; around four fifths of them were counted only once. The ten largest clones add up to 15% to 20% of the sample.

In the germline V gene, CDR1 corresponds to MDHEN and CDR2 to SYDVKM. Measured from the cysteine to the phenylalanine, the CDR3 is 13 residues long. The read is trimmed to its CDR3 DNA, 39 bases read in frame from base 1. The V and J ends are trimmed by 3 bases and 3 bases, leaving 8 bases between them. The collaborating institutions used their own protocols to collect whole blood in K2EDTA tubes. Collaborator samples were shipped for TCRbeta analysis as frozen whole blood, isolated PBMCs, or DNA extracted from either sample type. Concerning this clone itself: Its cognate antigen has yet to be identified. No much larger clonotype is one base removed from it; base qualities were not supplied.

Sequenced material: peripheral blood. The V gene is TRBV28 and the J gene is TRBJ1-2, with no reliable assignment of the D segment. The receptor's source is a woman aged 55-70 years with acute or convalescent COVID-19. The DNA sequence follows: TGTGCCAGCAGTTTTGGAGTTTACTATGGCTACACCTTC. It specifies CASSFGVYYGYTF.